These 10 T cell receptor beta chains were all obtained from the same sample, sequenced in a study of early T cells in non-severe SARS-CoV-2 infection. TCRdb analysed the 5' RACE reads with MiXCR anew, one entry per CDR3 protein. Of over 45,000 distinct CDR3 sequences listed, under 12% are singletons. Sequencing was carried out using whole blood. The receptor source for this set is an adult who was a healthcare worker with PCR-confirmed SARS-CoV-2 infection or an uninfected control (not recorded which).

The CDR3 DNA is TGTGCCAGCAGCCCCGGCCCAGTCCCCATGAACACTGAAGCTTTCTTT. This encodes CASSPGPVPMNTEAFF. The chain couples TRBV11-2 to TRBJ1-1; D call uncertain. Germline assignment: CDR1 SGHAT and CDR2 FQNNGV. Trimming removed 5 bases from V and 0 bases from J, with 16 bases in between. This CDR3 region has 16 residues.

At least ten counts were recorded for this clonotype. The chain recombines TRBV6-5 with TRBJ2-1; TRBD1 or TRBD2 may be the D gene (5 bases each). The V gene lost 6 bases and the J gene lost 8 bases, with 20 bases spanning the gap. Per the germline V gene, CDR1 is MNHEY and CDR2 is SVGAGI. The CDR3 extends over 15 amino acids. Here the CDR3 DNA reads TGTGCCAGCAGCCTGGGACCTCCTAAGATGGATGAGCAGTTCTTC. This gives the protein CASSLGPPKMDEQFF.

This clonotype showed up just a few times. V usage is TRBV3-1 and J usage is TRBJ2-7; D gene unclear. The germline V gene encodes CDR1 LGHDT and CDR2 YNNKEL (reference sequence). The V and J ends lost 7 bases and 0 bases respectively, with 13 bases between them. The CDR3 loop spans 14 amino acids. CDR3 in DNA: TGTGCCAGCACCTCTATGAGCAGCTCCTACGAGCAGTACTTC. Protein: CASTSMSSSYEQYF.

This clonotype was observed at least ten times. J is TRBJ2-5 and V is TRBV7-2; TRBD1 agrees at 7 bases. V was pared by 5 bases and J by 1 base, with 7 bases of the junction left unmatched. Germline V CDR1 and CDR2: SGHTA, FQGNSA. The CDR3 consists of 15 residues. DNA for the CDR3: TGTGCCAGCAGCGTTACCGGGACAGCCCAAGAGACCCAGTACTTC. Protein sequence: CASSVTGTAQETQYF.

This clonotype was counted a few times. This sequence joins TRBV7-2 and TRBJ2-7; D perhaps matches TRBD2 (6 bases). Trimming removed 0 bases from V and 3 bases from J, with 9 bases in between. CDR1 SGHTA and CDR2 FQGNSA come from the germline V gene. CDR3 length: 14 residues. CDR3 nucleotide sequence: TGTGCCAGCAGCTTAGCCAGGGAGGACTACGAGCAGTACTTC. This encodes CASSLAREDYEQYF.

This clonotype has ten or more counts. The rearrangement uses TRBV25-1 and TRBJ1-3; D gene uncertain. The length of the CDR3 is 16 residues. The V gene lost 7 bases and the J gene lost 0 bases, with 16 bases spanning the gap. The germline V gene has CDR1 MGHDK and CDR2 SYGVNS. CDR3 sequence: CASKKPGPYSGNTIYF. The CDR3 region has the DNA TGTGCCAGCAAAAAGCCCGGTCCTTACTCTGGAAACACCATATATTTT.

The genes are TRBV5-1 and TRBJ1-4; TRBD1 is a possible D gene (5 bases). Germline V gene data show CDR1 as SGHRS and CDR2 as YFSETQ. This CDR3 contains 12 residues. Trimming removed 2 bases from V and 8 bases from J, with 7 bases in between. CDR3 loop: CASSFGAEKLFF. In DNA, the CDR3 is TGCGCCAGCAGCTTCGGGGCGGAAAAACTGTTTTTT. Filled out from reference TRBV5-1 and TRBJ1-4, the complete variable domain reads KAGVTQTPRYLIKTRGQQVTLSCSPISGHRSVSWYQQTPGQGLQFLFEYFSETQRNKGNFPGRFSGRQFSNSRSEMNVSTLELGDSALYLCASSFGAEKLFFGSGTQLSVL.

The chain's CDR3 is CATSQSGGTRHNEQFF. The DNA of the CDR3 is TGTGCCACCAGTCAATCGGGGGGGACACGGCACAATGAGCAGTTCTTC. The genes are TRBV24-1 and TRBJ2-1; 8 positions match TRBD2. Germline loops: CDR1 KGHDR, CDR2 SFDVKD. This CDR3 region has 16 residues. The junction had 11 bases not matched to a gene; V was cut back by 6 bases and J by 5 bases.

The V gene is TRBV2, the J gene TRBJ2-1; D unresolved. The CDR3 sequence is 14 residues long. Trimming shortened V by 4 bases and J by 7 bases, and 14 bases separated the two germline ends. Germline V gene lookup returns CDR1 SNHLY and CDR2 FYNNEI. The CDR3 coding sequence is TGTGCCAGCAGTGTCCTATTTACTGGTAATGAGCAGTTCTTC. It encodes CASSVLFTGNEQFF.

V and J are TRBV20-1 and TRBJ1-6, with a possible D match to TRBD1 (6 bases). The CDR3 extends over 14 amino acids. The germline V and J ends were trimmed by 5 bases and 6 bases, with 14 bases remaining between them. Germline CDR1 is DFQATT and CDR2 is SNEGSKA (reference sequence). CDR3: CSAERGTSNSPLHF. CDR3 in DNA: TGCAGTGCTGAGAGGGGGACGAGTAATTCACCCCTCCACTTT.